This T cell receptor (beta chain) was sequenced in a study of T cells after yellow fever vaccination. Study in general: Fractions containing few cells were prepared with SMART-Seq v4 Ultra Low Input.

TCRdb reanalysed the 5' RACE reads using MiXCR and keeps one entry per CDR3 protein. The sample lists approximately 340,000 distinct CDR3 sequences, about 8.7% occurring once. On this clonotype itself: The antigen is unknown.

Whole-study findings and limits: Although most clonotypes did not, a small share appeared in both CD4 and CD8 compartments.

CDR1 is MNHNS, CDR2 SASEGT, per germline. This CDR3 contains 16 residues. V shed 6 bases and J shed 0 bases, with 14 bases lying between them. The source of this sequence is a man aged 18 to 30 who received the YFV17D yellow fever vaccine. The chain employs TRBV6-1 and TRBJ1-4; TRBD1 might be the D (5 bases). Sequences were derived from PBMCs, sampled on the day of the first yellow fever vaccination. The CDR3 reads CASRGTLLATNEKLFF. In DNA form, the CDR3 reads TGTGCCAGCAGGGGGACTCTCCTTGCAACTAATGAAAAACTGTTTTTT.